Given below is one TCR beta chain in context. In this sample, this clone turned up once. What antigen it recognizes has not been identified. No much larger clone exists at a distance of one base, and base qualities are not known. Receptor libraries were prepared by the immunoSEQ multiplex PCR assay. The multiplex PCR relied on a mix of 60 forward primers for TCR Vbeta segments and 13 reverse primers for TCR Jbeta segments. The CDR3 region of rearranged TCR beta genes was amplified from genomic DNA by a multiplex PCR assay. The Illumina HiSeq System was used to sequence the amplified TCR beta libraries as 87-base-pair reads. The authors processed their data as follows. Across the 600 to 700 repertoires, a later analysis counted tens of millions of unique TCR beta chains, approximately 10 million of which were shared by at least two donors. Raw reads were error-corrected and collapsed into unique sequences with a nearest-neighbor algorithm that merged closely related sequences to remove PCR and sequencing errors. Alignment of CDR3 sequences to IMGT reference sequences was used to assign V, D and J gene segments. For a sequence to be retained, a match of at least six nucleotides was required to both a V gene segment and a J gene segment. Rearrangements were classified as productive when the CDR3 lacked stop codons and remained in frame with V and J, and all other rearrangements were classified as non-productive. Following IMGT convention, CDR3 was defined as the stretch from the second conserved V-encoded cysteine to the conserved J-encoded phenylalanine. In an earlier analysis of around 540 of the donors, sequences lacking an unambiguous match to a single V gene segment were excluded. In an earlier analysis of about 590 of the donors, a V segment was called functional when productive rearrangements were above 56.7%, and segregating when the standard deviation between donors exceeded 5%. A statistical classification framework was built for diagnosing cytomegalovirus status from the catalog of TCR beta chain sequences. A later analysis assigned V and J genes by comparing TCR nucleotide sequences with IMGT/GENE-DB human TR gene sequences. Using the TCRdist pipeline, a later analysis assigned CDR3 sequences along with most-parsimonious VDJ recombination scenarios. In a later analysis, each TCR beta chain was defined by its CDR3 amino acid sequence together with its V-gene family, and reads without a unique V-gene family were excluded. In a later analysis, nearly 600 highly shared, low-generation-probability nucleotide sequences were removed to address suspected cross-contamination and a sequencing artifact. A later analysis calculated a clonal expansion index for each public chain from normalized within-repertoire ranks of inferred template counts. Generation probabilities in a later analysis came from a VDJ recombination model fitted to out-of-frame rearrangements, and those results were checked against IGoR. Hypergeometric tests were used in a later analysis to score TCR-TCR, TCR-HLA and TCR-CMV co-occurrence, with a repertoire-size bias correction applied to the TCR pairs. A later analysis estimated false discovery rates by permuting HLA or CMV assignments 20 times. In a later analysis, co-occurring TCRs were grouped with DBSCAN, and TCRdist sequence similarity was added when clustering was performed within HLA-allele-positive subsets. Repertoires with fewer than 30,000 or more than 120,000 public chains were left out of co-occurrence clustering, as were about 5 repertoires with anomalous nucleotide sharing. TCRdb stores this immuneACCESS table with in-frame sequences only. Part of the clones is absent; in the studies checked, under half of the shortfall reflects unresolved V genes, and no reason is known for the rest. V, J and clone size were drawn from that table, and D and trimming were deduced from the DNA. A total of 210,000 or so clones appear in this sample, 70% to 80% of them only once. The top ten hold roughly 16% of the sample.

This entry belongs to a study of cytomegalovirus exposure and HLA in healthy donors (dated by TCRdb to 2015 to 2018). For the study in its entirety: In an earlier analysis of 587 of the donors, around 290 Gb of sequence data and some 100 million unique TCR beta sequences from 150 million to 200 million T cells were reported. Several DR-DQ haplotypes were handled as single units for association and clustering because linkage in the cohort was strong. An early release that covered fewer than 750 HLA-typed donors contained around 300 gigabases of sequencing data and roughly 84 million unique TCR sequences. A later analysis re-analyzed previously published TCR beta repertoires from 500 to 700 donors and added high-resolution HLA genotyping to study TCR occurrence patterns. The later analysis used no new phenotypic data to find candidate immune exposures, relying instead on TCR beta sequences and their occurrence across donors. The study profiled the T cell repertoires of some 610 subjects by immunosequencing and related them to cytomegalovirus serostatus. The study aimed to test whether cataloging public T cell receptors could reveal signatures of past pathogen exposure. An earlier analysis of approximately 500 of the donors applied high-throughput TCR beta sequencing to assess whether each TCR beta V gene segment acted as functional or pseudogenic. HLA typing included class I and class II loci at four-digit resolution. In addition to the first cohort of 500 to 850 subjects, a separate validation cohort of around 110 different subjects was used. Donor age, sex, ethnicity and CMV serostatus were collected together with the repertoire data. Typing coverage differed by locus: A, B, C, DRB1 and DQB1 were typed in roughly 620-630 donors, DQA1 in 522, DPA1 in some 570, and DPB1 in 472. A later genetic analysis used genome-wide SNP genotypes for about three fifths of the roughly 700 donors, treating that subset as a discovery cohort. High-throughput TCR immunosequencing, statistical association of individual TCRs with disease status, and machine learning were combined to predict cytomegalovirus infection status. All discovery cohort repertoires had been generated using a single sequencing platform. Among a few hundred genotyped donors of the cohort, an average of approximately 240,000 unique TCR beta nucleotide sequences were sequenced per donor, about a sixth of them non-productive. Among the roughly 400 genotyped donors, approximately 81% belonged to the genetic ancestry cluster associated with self-reported Caucasian donors.

The junction shows trimming of 0 bases on V and 1 base on J, and the gene matches do not reach 13 bases of it. The CDR3 measures 21 amino acids from cysteine to phenylalanine. Only CDR3 DNA remains: 63 bases, in frame from the first base. The germline V gene yields SQVTM for CDR1 and ANQGSEA for CDR2. In total, fewer than 750 healthy bone marrow donors made up the cohort. All cohort members were sampled while nominally healthy, although unrecorded immune exposures were likely present. The donor tested CMV seronegative, placing the donor among the 350 or so seronegative members of the cohort. A peripheral blood sample was collected from each donor, and TCR beta sequencing was performed on peripheral blood mononuclear cells. The Qiagen DNeasy Blood Extraction Kit was used to extract genomic DNA from the blood cell samples. Summary of the overall study and its limitations: The study listed around 160 TCR beta chains as associated with cytomegalovirus. A later analysis found that TCR association rates varied across HLA loci, with DRB1 alleles showing the most associated TCRs and HLA-C alleles the fewest. In an earlier analysis of more than 500 of the donors, most TCR beta V segments appeared in productive rearrangements about 90% or about 30% of the time, broadly matching IMGT annotations. In this cohort, only TCR beta chains were sequenced, and detectable features were limited by the absence of alpha or paired-chain data. In a later analysis, most CMV-associated TCR beta chains were found to appear HLA-restricted, with HLA associations seemingly driven largely by CMV exposure. Correlated functional status among segregating V segments might be attributable to linkage disequilibrium, but an unknown experimental factor could not be ruled out. The classifier was reported to diagnose cytomegalovirus status with high specificity and sensitivity in both the original and validation cohorts. Compared with equally common non-associated chains, HLA-associated TCR beta chains in a later analysis were more clonally expanded and had lower generation probabilities. The authors suggested that the approach could potentially be generalized to other disease states and immunological phenotypes. Because counts were too low, more than 15 rarely observed V segments, including chromosome 9 orphons, were left out of the earlier analysis of some 640 of the donors. Because the 87-base-pair reads could not distinguish some IMGT-functional V segments, including TRBV6-2 and TRBV6-3, those segments were excluded. When HLA alleles, especially DR and DQ, strongly co-occurred, attributing TCR associations to individual alleles was difficult. Immune exposure information for the cohort was limited to CMV serostatus. A further reported finding was that TCR beta sequences accurately predicted the HLA-A and HLA-B alleles for most subjects in the first cohort. Compared with the approximately 700-donor mean, donors in an Asian-associated ancestry cluster had fewer N-insertions in productive TCRs, according to a later genetic analysis. HLA typing was unavailable for some donors at each locus, so association tests used only the typed subset. A later analysis reported that several top co-occurrence clusters appeared linked to parvovirus B19, influenza, CMV and Epstein-Barr virus. Sequencing depth was assumed to be roughly uniform across donors in the presence/absence analyses, though that assumption may not hold. In a later genetic analysis, a missense DCLRE1C variant was associated with V-gene and J-gene trimming of TCR beta chains, and the association was replicated in an independent cohort. Specific HLA alleles were associated with 16,951 TCR beta sequences at a false discovery rate of 0.05 in a later analysis. While some public TCRs were present in many individuals, most TCR sequences turned up only very rarely across donors. In vitro tests confirmed that a few of the cytomegalovirus-associated TCR beta chains recognize cytomegalovirus antigens. The sequencing pipeline was judged likely to have produced a cluster of highly shared sequence variants as a technical artifact.

What was sequenced was PBMCs. The source is a man aged 40-49 years in good health and CMV-seronegative. The chain is encoded by TRBV29-1 joined to TRBJ2-6; 12 middle bases align to TRBD2. The nucleotides are TGCAGCGTTGAAGATGGAAGGTCCCTAGCGGGAGGGTGGTCTGGGGCCAACGTCCTGACTTTC. Translated, it gives CSVEDGRSLAGGWSGANVLTF.